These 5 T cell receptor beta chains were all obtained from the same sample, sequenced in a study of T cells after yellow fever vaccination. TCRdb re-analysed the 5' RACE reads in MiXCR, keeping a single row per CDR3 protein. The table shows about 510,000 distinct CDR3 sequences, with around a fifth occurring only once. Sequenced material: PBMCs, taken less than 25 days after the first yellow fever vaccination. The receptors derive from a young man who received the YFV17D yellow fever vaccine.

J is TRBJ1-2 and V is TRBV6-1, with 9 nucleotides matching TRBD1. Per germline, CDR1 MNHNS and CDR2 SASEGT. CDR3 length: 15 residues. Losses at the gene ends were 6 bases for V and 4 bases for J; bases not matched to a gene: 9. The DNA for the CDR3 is TGTGCCAGCAGCCGCCCGGGACAGGGCTCCTATGGCTACACCTTC. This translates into CASSRPGQGSYGYTF.

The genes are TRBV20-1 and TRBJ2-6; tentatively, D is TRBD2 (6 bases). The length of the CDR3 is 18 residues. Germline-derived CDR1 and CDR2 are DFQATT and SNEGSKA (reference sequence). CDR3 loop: CRGNAGVRGTSGANVLTF. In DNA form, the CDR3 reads TGCAGGGGCAACGCTGGGGTCCGGGGGACCTCTGGGGCCAACGTCCTGACTTTC.

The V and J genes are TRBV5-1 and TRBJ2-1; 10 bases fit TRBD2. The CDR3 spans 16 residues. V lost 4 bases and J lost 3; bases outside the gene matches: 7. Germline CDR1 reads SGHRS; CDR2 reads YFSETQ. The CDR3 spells CASSLIAGGLYNEQFF. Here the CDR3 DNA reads TGCGCCAGCAGCCTTATAGCGGGGGGTCTCTACAATGAGCAGTTCTTC.

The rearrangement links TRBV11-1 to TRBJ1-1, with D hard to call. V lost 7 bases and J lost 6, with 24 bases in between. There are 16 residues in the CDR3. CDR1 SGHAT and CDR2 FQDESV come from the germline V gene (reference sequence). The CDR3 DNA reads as TGTGCCAGCACCCCCGGGGAGACCCCGGGTCGGGCTGAAGCTTTCTTT. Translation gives CASTPGETPGRAEAFF.

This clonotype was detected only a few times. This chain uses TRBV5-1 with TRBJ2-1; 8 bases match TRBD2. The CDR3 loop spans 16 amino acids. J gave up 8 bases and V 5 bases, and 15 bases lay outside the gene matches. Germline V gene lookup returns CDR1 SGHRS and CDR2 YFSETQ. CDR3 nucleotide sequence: TGCGCCAGCAGTCGACTGGCCGGGACTAGTAACTATGAGCAGTTCTTC. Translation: CASSRLAGTSNYEQFF.